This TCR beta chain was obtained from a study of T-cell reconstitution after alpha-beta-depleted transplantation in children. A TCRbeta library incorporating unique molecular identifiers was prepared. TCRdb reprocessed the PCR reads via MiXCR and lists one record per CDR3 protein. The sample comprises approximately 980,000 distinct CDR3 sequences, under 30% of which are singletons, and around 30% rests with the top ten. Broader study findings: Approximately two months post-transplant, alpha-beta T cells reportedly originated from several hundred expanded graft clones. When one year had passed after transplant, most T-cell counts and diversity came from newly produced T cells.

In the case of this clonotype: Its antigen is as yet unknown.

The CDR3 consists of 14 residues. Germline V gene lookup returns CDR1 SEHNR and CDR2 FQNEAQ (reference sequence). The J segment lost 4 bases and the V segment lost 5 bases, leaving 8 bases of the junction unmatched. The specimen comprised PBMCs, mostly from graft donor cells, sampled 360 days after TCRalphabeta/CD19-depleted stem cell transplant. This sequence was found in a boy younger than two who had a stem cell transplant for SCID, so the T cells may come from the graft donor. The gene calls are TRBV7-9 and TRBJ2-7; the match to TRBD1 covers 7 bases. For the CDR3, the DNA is TGTGCCAGCAGCCCCACCGGGACAGCTTACGAGCAGTACTTC. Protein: CASSPTGTAYEQYF.